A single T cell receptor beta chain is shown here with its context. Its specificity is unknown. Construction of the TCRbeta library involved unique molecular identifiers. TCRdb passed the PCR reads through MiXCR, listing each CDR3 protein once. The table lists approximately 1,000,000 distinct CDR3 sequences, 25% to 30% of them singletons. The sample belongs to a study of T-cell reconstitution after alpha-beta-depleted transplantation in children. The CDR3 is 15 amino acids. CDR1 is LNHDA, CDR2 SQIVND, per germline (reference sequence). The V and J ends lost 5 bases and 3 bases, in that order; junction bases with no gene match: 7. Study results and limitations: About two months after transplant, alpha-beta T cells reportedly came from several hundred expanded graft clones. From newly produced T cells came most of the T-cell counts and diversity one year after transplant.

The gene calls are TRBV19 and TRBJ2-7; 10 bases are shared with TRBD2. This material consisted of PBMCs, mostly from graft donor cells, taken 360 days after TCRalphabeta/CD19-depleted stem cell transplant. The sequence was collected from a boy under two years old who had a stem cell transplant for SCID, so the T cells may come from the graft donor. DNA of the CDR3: TGTGCCAGTAGTGCCTCTAGCGGGGGACACTACGAGCAGTACTTC. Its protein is CASSASSGGHYEQYF.